Shown below are 14 T cell receptor beta chains from a single sample sequenced in a study of OX40 agonist ivuxolimab in advanced cancers. Only in-frame clones appear in the TCRdb table, and some are missing; sequencing was by immunoSEQ multiplex PCR. This sample carries over 60,000 clones, 75% to 85% of them seen once, and the ten largest clones take roughly 2.4%. The sequences come from CD4+ or CD8+ T cells sorted from blood, collected in a trial of the OX40 agonist ivuxolimab. These receptors were collected from an adult with an advanced solid tumor such as melanoma, head and neck, liver or kidney cancer.

This chain connects TRBV21-1 to TRBJ2-1; the table's D call, TRBD1, was not checked against the DNA. TRBV21-1 is a documented pseudogene. There are 19 residues in the CDR3. The CDR3 is CASSTIPDHADRGSYEQFF. CDR3 sequence (DNA): TGTGCCAGCAGCACGATCCCCGATCACGCGGACAGGGGATCCTATGAGCAGTTCTTC.

The gene calls are TRBV9 and TRBJ1-2; D remains ambiguous. Germline CDR1 is SGDLS and CDR2 is YYNGEE. CDR3 size: 14 residues. Trimming left V 4 bases short and J 4 bases short, with 14 bases between. The CDR3 here is CASSPPGAIYGYTF. DNA of the CDR3: TGTGCCAGCAGCCCCCCGGGAGCTATCTATGGCTACACCTTC.

The chain uses TRBV4-3 and TRBJ2-3, with a weak D call TRBD2 (6 bases). CDR1 and CDR2 (germline): LGHNA, YSLEER. This CDR3 comprises 16 residues. Trimming stripped 0 bases from V and 4 bases from J, with 14 bases between. CDR3 in amino acids: CASSQDRDSGADTQYF. The CDR3 coding sequence is TGCGCCAGCAGCCAAGACCGGGACTCCGGAGCAGATACGCAGTATTTT.

This clone was recorded only once. The CDR3 protein is CASSTGPEAFF. The CDR3 DNA reads as TGTGCCAGTAGTACGGGACCTGAAGCTTTCTTT. This rearrangement joins TRBV19 to TRBJ1-1; tentatively, D is TRBD1 (5 bases). Germline V gene lookup returns CDR1 LNHDA and CDR2 SQIVND (reference sequence). Between the trimmed V and J ends, which lost 4 bases and 6 bases, there was a span of 6 bases. The CDR3 consists of 11 residues.

A single count supports this clone. The same CDR3 arises from other DNA sequences in this sample as well. The chain joins TRBV2 to TRBJ2-5, with TRBD2 matching 8 bases. Germline V gene data show CDR1 as SNHLY and CDR2 as FYNNEI. Trimming cost V 7 bases and J 5 bases; bases outside gene matches: 12. CDR3 length: 15 amino acids. The CDR3, as DNA: TGTGCCAGCATCCGGGGGGGCGGGAGTGGCGAGACCCAGTACTTC. Its translation is CASIRGGGSGETQYF.

The chain links TRBV7-2 to TRBJ1-4; D gene ambiguous. Germline CDR1 and CDR2: SGHTA and FQGNSA. The CDR3 runs to 14 residues. Trimming left V 2 bases short and J 4 bases short, with 8 bases between. DNA for the CDR3: TGTGCCAGCAGCTTATGGGCTATTAATGAAAAACTGTTTTTT. This encodes CASSLWAINEKLFF.

This clone was recorded only once. This chain uses TRBV5-1 with TRBJ2-3, with D maybe TRBD2 (6 bases). V was cut by 0 bases and J by 0 bases, with 8 bases left in between. Germline CDR1 and CDR2: SGHRS and YFSETQ. The CDR3 has 15 amino acids. The CDR3 protein is CASSLAGVSTDTQYF. In DNA form, the CDR3 reads TGCGCCAGCAGCTTGGCGGGGGTGAGCACAGATACGCAGTATTTT.

This sequence joins TRBV19 and TRBJ1-4; tentatively, D is TRBD1 (6 bases). CDR3 length: 16 residues. V lost 4 bases and J lost 5, with 17 bases in between. CDR1 is LNHDA, CDR2 SQIVND, per germline (reference sequence). The CDR3 DNA follows: TGTGCCAGTAGTAATGGACAGAAAGTGGGCAATGAAAAACTGTTTTTT. It is translated as CASSNGQKVGNEKLFF.

This clone appeared a single time. The chain uses TRBV18 and TRBJ1-1; maybe TRBD1 (5 bases). The V end was cut by 6 bases, the J end by 7 bases, with 21 bases between. The CDR3 totals 15 residues. Germline V lookup: CDR1 KGHSH, CDR2 LQKENI. The CDR3 sequence: CASSSQAPGKDEAFF. CDR3 nucleotides: TGTGCCAGCTCGTCACAGGCCCCAGGGAAAGATGAAGCTTTCTTT.

The chain uses TRBV5-1 and TRBJ2-7; unclear D gene. V lost 2 bases and J 3 bases, leaving 9 bases between the germline ends. The CDR3 sequence is 13 residues long. The germline gives CDR1 SGHRS, CDR2 YFSETQ. CDR3 DNA: TGCGCCAGCAGCTTACCCCCGAACTACGAGCAGTACTTC. It is translated as CASSLPPNYEQYF.

The chain joins TRBV20-1 to TRBJ2-7; D is unresolved. This CDR3 comprises 11 residues. V lost 5 bases and J 3 bases, leaving 8 bases between the germline ends. The germline V gene encodes CDR1 DFQATT and CDR2 SNEGSKA (reference sequence). The CDR3 spells CSAQTSYEQYF. The CDR3 nucleotides read TGCAGTGCTCAGACAAGCTACGAGCAGTACTTC.

This clone showed up many times. The chain links TRBV29-1 to TRBJ1-2, with D possibly being TRBD1 (5 bases). V lost 7 bases, J lost 6 bases, and 15 bases lay in between. Germline V lookup: CDR1 SQVTM, CDR2 ANQGSEA. This CDR3 is built from 12 residues. In nucleotides, the CDR3 is TGCAGCGGGCAGGGCCAGGAGAATGGCTACACCTTC. This translates into CSGQGQENGYTF.

The sample holds one count of this clone. The CDR3 is CASRAGGTVANYGYTF. The CDR3 bases are TGTGCCAGCCGAGCAGGGGGCACGGTTGCTAACTATGGCTACACCTTC. This chain uses TRBV28 with TRBJ1-2, with 8 positions matching TRBD1. This CDR3 contains 16 residues. The germline V gene encodes CDR1 MDHEN and CDR2 SYDVKM. V gave up 8 bases and J gave up 0 bases; unmatched junction bases: 11.

This chain links TRBV15 with TRBJ1-2, with D maybe TRBD1 (5 bases). Germline V CDR1 and CDR2: LNHNV, YYDKDF (reference sequence). V was cut by 1 base and J by 4 bases, with 16 bases left in between. The CDR3 is 16 residues long. The CDR3 sequence is CATSRVAGRGTYGYTF. CDR3 sequence (DNA): TGTGCCACCAGCAGAGTTGCTGGCCGGGGGACCTATGGCTACACCTTC.